This TCR beta chain came from a study of Tregs in tolerant kidney transplant recipients. Study-level findings and limits: For some patients, primers changed over time, blocking nucleotide-level comparison. Tolerant patients' donor-specific Tregs expanded beyond overall Tregs, suggesting antigen-driven growth.

V dropped 5 bases and J dropped 1 base, with 9 bases sitting between them. The V gene's germline CDR1 is SEHNR and CDR2 FQNEAQ (reference sequence). This CDR3 has 14 amino acids. Mixed chimerism was transient after nonmyeloablative marrow transplants from related graft donors. CD4+CD25+CD127- Tregs, CD4+CD25- non-Tregs, CD4 and CD8 cells were sorted. The method was immunoSEQ multiplex PCR; TCRdb's version includes in-frame clones alone and lacks a portion of them. The table lists tens of thousands of clones, roughly 90% of them singletons, with 1.6% in the top ten. On this clone itself: The antigen is not known.

V gene TRBV7-9 combines with J gene TRBJ1-3; D gene unclear. The sequencing here drew on CD4+ T cells from blood (PBMCs), taken 24 months after the transplant. The TCR sequence derives from a human patient who received a combined kidney and bone marrow transplant. Some T cells may be supplied by the graft donor. The CDR3 DNA follows: TGTGCCAGCAGCCCCCGTGTGTCTGGAAACACCATATATTTT. Its translation is CASSPRVSGNTIYF.